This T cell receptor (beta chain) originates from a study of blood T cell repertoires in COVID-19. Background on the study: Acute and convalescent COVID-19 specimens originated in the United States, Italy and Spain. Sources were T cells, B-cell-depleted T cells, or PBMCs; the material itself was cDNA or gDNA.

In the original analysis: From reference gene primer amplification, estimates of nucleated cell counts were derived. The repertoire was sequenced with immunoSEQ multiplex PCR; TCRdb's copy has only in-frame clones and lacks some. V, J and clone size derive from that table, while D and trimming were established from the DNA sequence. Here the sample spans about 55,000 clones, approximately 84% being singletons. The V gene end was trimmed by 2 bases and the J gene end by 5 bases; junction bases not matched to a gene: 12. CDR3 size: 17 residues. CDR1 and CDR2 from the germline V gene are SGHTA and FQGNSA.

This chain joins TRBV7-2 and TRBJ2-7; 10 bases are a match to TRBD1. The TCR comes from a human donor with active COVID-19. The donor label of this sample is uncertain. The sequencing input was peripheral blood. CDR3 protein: CASSLSERGTGDNEQYF. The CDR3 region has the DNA TGTGCCAGCAGCTTATCAGAACGGGGGACAGGGGACAACGAGCAGTACTTC.